These 26 T cell receptor beta chains were sequenced from one sample in a study of response to subunit inactivated influenza vaccine. TCRdb fed the RT-PCR reads into MiXCR, producing one record per CDR3 protein. The sample gives around 470,000 distinct CDR3 sequences, approximately 7.3% of which show up once; approximately 14% is in the top ten. The sequencing used PBMCs from blood, collected about 23 months after vaccination. These receptors all stem from a man aged 45 to 75 who received an inactivated influenza vaccine.

This clonotype was counted a few times. V is TRBV6-5 and J is TRBJ1-6, with D uncertain. V gave up 1 base and J gave up 5 bases, with 0 bases separating them. CDR1 is MNHEY, CDR2 SVGAGI, per germline. The CDR3 covers 12 residues. This CDR3 is CASSYYNSPLHF. The CDR3 region has the DNA TGTGCCAGCAGTTACTATAATTCACCCCTCCACTTT.

There are a few counts of this clonotype. The chain combines TRBV6-1 with TRBJ2-7, with 8 nucleotides matching TRBD1. After removal of 5 bases from V and 4 bases from J, the junction contained 10 bases not matched to a gene. The CDR3 is 15 amino acids. Germline CDR1 MNHNS, CDR2 SASEGT. Written as DNA, the CDR3 is TGTGCCAGCAGTCCAGGACAGGGTAATTTTTACGAGCAGTACTTC. It translates to CASSPGQGNFYEQYF.

This clonotype was seen a few times. The chain carries TRBV20-1 and TRBJ1-4, with D tentatively TRBD1 (6 bases). V shed 3 bases and J shed 2 bases, with 16 bases lying between them. The CDR3 has 16 residues. Germline V gene lookup returns CDR1 DFQATT and CDR2 SNEGSKA (reference sequence). CDR3 amino acids: CSASLTQGRTNEKLFF. The CDR3 nucleotides read TGCAGTGCTAGCCTGACTCAGGGGAGGACTAATGAAAAACTGTTTTTT.

In its sample, this clonotype was seen many times. The chain links TRBV4-3 to TRBJ2-3, with D uncertain. Germline values: CDR1 LGHNA, CDR2 YSLEER. Trimming shortened V by 0 bases and J by 1 base, and 8 bases separated the two germline ends. This CDR3 has 15 residues. The DNA of the CDR3 is TGCGCCAGCAGCCAAGATTCGCAGGGCACAGATACGCAGTATTTT. It specifies CASSQDSQGTDTQYF.

There are a few counts of this clonotype. The V and J genes are TRBV20-1 and TRBJ1-5, with 7 bases identical to TRBD1. The trim removed 3 bases at V and 0 bases at J, leaving 8 bases unmatched. CDR1 and CDR2 from the germline V gene are DFQATT and SNEGSKA (reference sequence). There are 16 residues in the CDR3. CDR3 sequence reads: CSASSRGSYSNQPQHF. As DNA, the CDR3 is TGCAGTGCTAGTAGCAGGGGGTCGTATAGCAATCAGCCCCAGCATTTT.

This rearrangement joins TRBV5-1 to TRBJ2-7; TRBD2 matches at 8 bases. This CDR3 region has 15 residues. Germline assignment: CDR1 SGHRS and CDR2 YFSETQ. The V and J ends lost 2 bases and 5 bases, in that order; junction bases with no gene match: 9. The CDR3 nucleotides read TGCGCCAGCAGCTTCGGTGGCGGGAGGAGCAACGAGCAGTACTTC. It specifies CASSFGGGRSNEQYF.

This clonotype was picked up a small number of times. The chain employs TRBV5-1 and TRBJ2-5, with 7 nucleotides matching TRBD1. The CDR3 consists of 14 residues. Looked up from germline, CDR1 is SGHRS and CDR2 is YFSETQ. Trimming took 1 base from V and 0 from J; bases not matched to a gene: 0. The CDR3 bases are TGCGCCAGCAGCTTGACAGGGGACCAAGAGACCCAGTACTTC. Its protein product is CASSLTGDQETQYF.

This clonotype was detected a few times. V gene TRBV28 combines with J gene TRBJ2-4; TRBD1 agrees at 7 bases. This CDR3 has 16 amino acids. Germline V gene data show CDR1 as MDHEN and CDR2 as SYDVKM. V lost 7 bases, J lost 0 bases, and 9 bases stayed unmatched. CDR3 DNA: TGTGCCAGCACCTCGGGACAGCTACTAGCCAAAAACATTCAGTACTTC. It translates to CASTSGQLLAKNIQYF.

This clonotype has more than one count but fewer than ten. This chain uses TRBV7-9 with TRBJ2-5, with 7 bases fitting TRBD1. The V gene's germline CDR1 is SEHNR and CDR2 FQNEAQ (reference sequence). Trimming cost V 5 bases and J 4 bases; bases outside gene matches: 7. The CDR3 extends over 14 amino acids. In DNA form, the CDR3 reads TGTGCCAGCAGCAAGGGGGCGGTCGGAGAGACCCAGTACTTC. Translating it yields CASSKGAVGETQYF.

This clonotype was seen a handful of times. This sequence joins TRBV15 and TRBJ1-5, with D maybe TRBD1 (6 bases). V was clipped by 0 bases and J by 1 base, with 10 bases between them. This CDR3 comprises 16 residues. Germline-derived CDR1 and CDR2 are LNHNV and YYDKDF (reference sequence). The CDR3 DNA reads TGTGCCACCAGCAGAGACAGGGGAACGAGCAATCAGCCCCAGCATTTT. This sequence encodes CATSRDRGTSNQPQHF.

This clonotype was recorded at least ten times. V usage is TRBV28 and J usage is TRBJ2-1; D possibly corresponds to TRBD1 (5 bases). The CDR3 is 12 amino acids. Germline CDR1 reads MDHEN; CDR2 reads SYDVKM. The V gene lost 5 bases and the J gene lost 8 bases, with 10 bases spanning the gap. The DNA of the CDR3 is TGTGCCAGCAGTCAACAGGTGGATGAGCAGTTCTTC. It is translated as CASSQQVDEQFF.

The chain has TRBV9 and TRBJ2-7, with D possibly TRBD2 on 5 matching bases. The CDR3 length is 14 residues. With 0 bases removed from V and 0 bases from J, the gap between germline ends came to 7 bases. The V gene's germline CDR1 is SGDLS and CDR2 YYNGEE. The chain's CDR3 is CASSVVGDSYEQYF. The CDR3 DNA follows: TGTGCCAGCAGCGTAGTCGGGGACTCCTACGAGCAGTACTTC.

This clonotype was found a few times. V is TRBV20-1 and J is TRBJ1-2, with 10 bases lining up with TRBD1. CDR3 size: 14 residues. After removal of 3 bases from V and 5 bases from J, the junction contained 6 bases not matched to a gene. The germline V gene encodes CDR1 DFQATT and CDR2 SNEGSKA (reference sequence). The CDR3 spells CSARHGTGVYGYTF. CDR3 nucleotide sequence: TGCAGTGCTAGGCACGGGACAGGGGTTTATGGCTACACCTTC.

The gene calls are TRBV19 and TRBJ2-7; 7 positions agree with TRBD1. The germline CDR1 and CDR2 sequences are LNHDA and SQIVND (reference sequence). Losses at the gene ends were 7 bases for V and 2 bases for J; bases not matched to a gene: 14. This CDR3 has 16 amino acids. This chain's CDR3 is CASTSPRQGATYEQYF. The CDR3 region has the DNA TGTGCCAGTACCTCCCCACGACAGGGAGCAACCTACGAGCAGTACTTC.

This clonotype was picked up many times. This sequence joins TRBV6-5 and TRBJ1-1; D uncertain. V was shortened by 2 bases and J by 5 bases, with 12 bases between the two germline ends. Germline lookup yields CDR1 MNHEY and CDR2 SVGAGI. The CDR3 is 14 residues long. Here the CDR3 reads CASSYKEGGTEAFF. In nucleotides, the CDR3 is TGTGCCAGCAGTTACAAGGAGGGTGGGACTGAAGCTTTCTTT.

This clonotype has at least ten counts. The J gene is TRBJ2-3, the V gene TRBV7-9; unclear D gene. V shed 3 bases and J shed 0 bases, with 10 bases lying between them. Germline CDR1 SEHNR, CDR2 FQNEAQ (reference sequence). The CDR3 has 15 amino acids. CDR3 nucleotide sequence: TGTGCCAGCAGCTTTGGCACATCTAGCACAGATACGCAGTATTTT. It codes for CASSFGTSSTDTQYF. Full variable domain (outside the CDR3, taken from reference TRBV7-9 and TRBJ2-3): DTGVSQNPRHKITKRGQNVTFRCDPISEHNRLYWYRQTLGQGPEFLTYFQNEAQLEKSRLLSDRFSAERPKGSFSTLEIQRTEQGDSAMYLCASSFGTSSTDTQYFGPGTRLTVL.

The sample holds many counts of this clonotype. The chain has TRBV7-9 and TRBJ1-6; 9 bases map to TRBD1. Germline V CDR1 and CDR2: SEHNR, FQNEAQ (reference sequence). V lost 2 bases and J lost 7; bases outside the gene matches: 3. CDR3 length: 15 amino acids. CDR3: CASSLIGQGNSPLHF. DNA of the CDR3: TGTGCCAGCAGCTTAATCGGACAGGGGAATTCACCCCTCCACTTT.

This chain links TRBV30 with TRBJ2-2, with 9 nucleotides matching TRBD1. CDR3 length: 13 amino acids. Germline V gene data show CDR1 as GTSNPN and CDR2 as SVGIG (reference sequence). The V and J ends lost 3 bases and 9 bases, in that order; junction bases with no gene match: 5. The CDR3 nucleotides are TGTGCCTGGAGCCCCACAGGGGGCAGGGAGCTGTTTTTT. It encodes CAWSPTGGRELFF. The full variable domain, rest sourced from reference TRBV30 and TRBJ2-2, is SQTIHQWPATLVQPVGSPLSLECTVEGTSNPNLYWYRQAAGRGLQLLFYSVGIGQISSEVPQNLSASRPQDRQFILSSKKLLLSDSGFYLCAWSPTGGRELFFGEGSRLTVL.

J is TRBJ2-2 and V is TRBV29-1; 8 nucleotides match TRBD1. CDR3 length equals 14 residues. Germline assignment: CDR1 SQVTM and CDR2 ANQGSEA. The V gene end was trimmed by 7 bases and the J gene end by 1 base; junction bases not matched to a gene: 5. The CDR3 DNA reads TGCAGCGCCCACGGGACAGGGAACACCGGGGAGCTGTTTTTT. Translated: CSAHGTGNTGELFF.

This clonotype was seen many times. The chain carries TRBV6-6 and TRBJ1-1, with D perhaps matching TRBD1 (5 bases). Between the trimmed V and J ends, which lost 2 bases and 5 bases, there was a span of 9 bases. Germline CDR1 and CDR2: MNHNY and SVGAGI (reference sequence). This CDR3 spans 13 amino acids. CDR3 DNA: TGTGCCAGCAGTTACGGGGGGGGGACTGAAGCTTTCTTT. This gives the protein CASSYGGGTEAFF.

The chain carries TRBV6-2 or TRBV6-3 and TRBJ2-5; 8 bases map to TRBD2. V was pared by 8 bases and J by 6 bases, with 8 bases of the junction left unmatched. Per germline, CDR1 MNHEY and CDR2 SVGEGT. The CDR3 has 13 residues. Here the CDR3 reads CASGVAGSQTQYF. The CDR3 DNA reads as TGTGCCAGCGGGGTAGCGGGGTCACAGACCCAGTACTTC.

V and J are TRBV3-1 and TRBJ2-1; 10 bases match TRBD1. V was clipped by 10 bases and J by 7 bases; unmatched bases: 22. This CDR3 has 18 amino acids. CDR1 is LGHDT and CDR2 is YNNKEL in the germline V gene (reference sequence). The CDR3 loop is CATCQEFPGTGVVNEQFF. CDR3 coding DNA: TGTGCCACCTGCCAAGAATTCCCCGGGACAGGGGTGGTTAATGAGCAGTTCTTC.

This rearrangement joins TRBV2 to TRBJ1-4; D possibly corresponds to TRBD1 (5 bases). The CDR3 contains 14 residues. Trimming left V 9 bases short and J 5 bases short, with 16 bases between. CDR1 and CDR2 from the germline V gene are SNHLY and FYNNEI. The CDR3 sequence: CARTAERGNEKLFF. DNA for the CDR3: TGTGCCAGGACAGCCGAAAGGGGCAATGAAAAACTGTTTTTT.

This clonotype was detected a few times. Germline is not matched at one junction end, which may reflect a read error. V and J are TRBV4-2 and TRBJ2-1; 9 bases line up with TRBD2. The CDR3 length is 15 residues. From germline, CDR1 is LGHNA and CDR2 YNFKEQ. CDR3 bases: TGTGCCAGCAGCCAAGAAGCTGTGCGGGGGGGCGGAATCATCTTC. This encodes CASSQEAVRGGGIIF.

This clonotype was detected a few times. The chain couples TRBV7-9 to TRBJ2-3; TRBD2 agrees at 7 bases. In germline, CDR1 is SEHNR, CDR2 FQNEAQ (reference sequence). The CDR3 is made up of 16 amino acids. The V and J ends lost 4 bases and 0 bases, in that order; junction bases with no gene match: 7. The CDR3 sequence: CASSWAETSSTDTQYF. The CDR3 nucleotides are TGTGCCAGCAGCTGGGCCGAGACTAGCAGCACAGATACGCAGTATTTT.

Worth noting for this clonotype: Possible read error: a much larger clone is one base away. The V and J genes are TRBV7-6 and TRBJ1-5, with D maybe TRBD1 (5 bases). The CDR3 covers 15 residues. Deletions cut 2 bases from V and 5 bases from J, with 13 bases between. The germline CDR1 and CDR2 sequences are SGHVS and FNYEAQ. The DNA of the CDR3 is TGTGCCAGCAGCTTATTGTCAGAGACAGATCAGCCCCAGCATTTT. Its translation is CASSLLSETDQPQHF.